What follows are 9 T cell receptor beta chains derived from one specimen sequenced in a study of blood T cells in healthy people across ages. Together with a sample-barcoded 5' primer, a J-beta primer mix was included in a second PCR lasting about 7 to 11 cycles. TCRdb ran MiXCR on the 5' RACE reads and lists one entry per CDR3 protein. The data contain hundreds of thousands of distinct CDR3 sequences, over 45% of them singletons. Specimen: blood. The receptors were gathered from a woman aged 55-69 years in good health.

The CDR3 DNA is TGTGCCAGCAGCTACGAACAGGGGGCCGGGAACACTGAAGCTTTCTTT. Translation gives CASSYEQGAGNTEAFF. The V gene is TRBV7-9, the J gene TRBJ1-1, with TRBD1 identical over 9 bases. Germline V lookup: CDR1 SEHNR, CDR2 FQNEAQ (reference sequence). Trimming cost V 4 bases and J 1 base; bases outside gene matches: 7. This CDR3 region has 16 residues.

This clonotype was picked up a small number of times. This sequence joins TRBV7-2 and TRBJ2-5, with D possibly being TRBD2 (5 bases). Trimming pared 1 base from V and 3 bases from J, leaving 15 bases between. Germline V CDR1 and CDR2: SGHTA, FQGNSA. This CDR3 comprises 16 residues. The CDR3 reads CASSLVKGSGEETQYF. The CDR3 DNA reads TGTGCCAGCAGCTTAGTTAAAGGGAGTGGGGAAGAGACCCAGTACTTC.

Remarks on this clonotype: The junction differs from germline at one of its ends, possibly a read error. CDR3 coding DNA: TGCGCCAGCAGCTCGACTTTTACTTCGGCTGGGACCAACGTCCTGACTTTC. Encoded protein: CASSSTFTSAGTNVLTF. This chain joins TRBV5-1 and TRBJ2-6; D not certain. CDR3 length: 17 residues. The germline gives CDR1 SGHRS, CDR2 YFSETQ.

This chain links TRBV7-2 with TRBJ2-7, with 16 bases identical to TRBD2. The CDR3 sequence is 15 residues long. Germline CDR1 SGHTA, CDR2 FQGNSA. The trim removed 6 bases at V and 10 bases at J, leaving 9 bases unmatched. CDR3 in DNA: TGTGCCAGCAGTCCCCCGGGACTAGCGGGGGGGGCCCAGTACTTC. Residues: CASSPPGLAGGAQYF.

V usage is TRBV5-1 and J usage is TRBJ1-1, with D unclear. Germline values: CDR1 SGHRS, CDR2 YFSETQ. The V end lost 0 bases, the J end lost 7 bases, and 4 bases lay between the germline ends. This CDR3 spans 11 amino acids. The CDR3 here is CASSLEGEAFF. The CDR3 DNA is TGCGCCAGCAGCTTGGAAGGTGAAGCTTTCTTT. Based on the CDR3 plus reference TRBV5-1 and TRBJ1-1, the full variable domain is KAGVTQTPRYLIKTRGQQVTLSCSPISGHRSVSWYQQTPGQGLQFLFEYFSETQRNKGNFPGRFSGRQFSNSRSEMNVSTLELGDSALYLCASSLEGEAFFGQGTRLTVV.

The gene calls are TRBV27 and TRBJ2-1; TRBD2 aligns across 8 bases. CDR1 MNHEY and CDR2 SMNVEV come from the germline V gene (reference sequence). CDR3 length: 15 residues. The V gene end was trimmed by 3 bases and the J gene end by 3 bases; junction bases not matched to a gene: 4. CDR3 in amino acids: CASSFSGAYYNEQFF. CDR3 DNA sequence: TGTGCCAGCAGTTTTAGCGGGGCCTACTACAATGAGCAGTTCTTC.

V gene TRBV14 combines with J gene TRBJ1-4, with 7 bases identical to TRBD1. The CDR3 totals 13 residues. V shed 8 bases, J shed 4 bases, and the junction held 4 bases outside the gene matches. The germline V gene has CDR1 SGHDN and CDR2 FVKESK. The DNA for the CDR3 is TGTGCCAGCCAAAGGGGGCTTAATGAAAAACTGTTTTTT. Amino acids: CASQRGLNEKLFF.

This clonotype came up many times. The rearrangement links TRBV20-1 to TRBJ1-6; D ambiguous. The V end lost 3 bases, the J end lost 5 bases, and 14 bases lay between the germline ends. Germline V gene lookup returns CDR1 DFQATT and CDR2 SNEGSKA (reference sequence). This CDR3 has 15 amino acids. The CDR3 is CSARPDYLDNSPLHF. The CDR3 DNA follows: TGCAGTGCTAGGCCCGACTACCTTGATAATTCACCCCTCCACTTT.

V and J are TRBV27 and TRBJ2-3, with D perhaps TRBD1 (5 bases). The CDR3 is 14 amino acids. Trimming took off 6 bases at V and 4 bases at J, with 14 bases between the two ends. Germline values: CDR1 MNHEY, CDR2 SMNVEV (reference sequence). Written as DNA, the CDR3 is TGTGCCAGCAGGCAAGCCAGGGCGGCAGATACGCAGTATTTT. Its protein is CASRQARAADTQYF.